The 22 T cell receptor beta chains presented below share a single source sample, sequenced in a study of T cells after yellow fever vaccination. TCRdb fed the 5' RACE reads into MiXCR, producing one record per CDR3 protein. The sample yields just under 600,000 distinct CDR3 sequences, around an eighth seen once. This specimen consisted of PBMCs, obtained on the day of the yellow fever booster vaccination. Receptors originate from a man between 25 and 39 years old who received the YFV17D yellow fever vaccine.

The chain links TRBV20-1 to TRBJ2-2; no reliable D call. This CDR3 contains 15 residues. Trimming stripped 6 bases from V and 5 bases from J, with 19 bases between. Germline V gene lookup returns CDR1 DFQATT and CDR2 SNEGSKA (reference sequence). In nucleotides, the CDR3 is TGCAGTGCGTCAAGTCGCAATGAAGGAACCGGGGAGCTGTTTTTT. Translated, it gives CSASSRNEGTGELFF.

The chain joins TRBV6-5 to TRBJ1-1; D remains unclear. This CDR3 comprises 15 residues. CDR1 and CDR2 from the germline V gene are MNHEY and SVGAGI. The V end was cut by 0 bases, the J end by 1 base, with 9 bases between. Written as DNA, the CDR3 is TGTGCCAGCAGTTACTCGGCAGCCAGGAACACTGAAGCTTTCTTT. Its translation: CASSYSAARNTEAFF.

This rearrangement joins TRBV12-3 or TRBV12-4 to TRBJ1-5; TRBD1 matches 8 bases. Trimming removed 5 bases from V and 6 bases from J; junction bases left unmatched: 6. This CDR3 spans 14 amino acids. The CDR3 region is CASSPGQVPQPQHF. DNA of the CDR3: TGTGCCAGCAGTCCGGGACAGGTCCCTCAGCCCCAGCATTTT.

This chain connects TRBV11-2 to TRBJ2-5; D is unclear. The CDR3 consists of 15 residues. Germline V gives CDR1 SGHAT, CDR2 FQNNGV. Trimming cost V 1 base and J 0 bases, with 9 bases left between them. In DNA, the CDR3 is TGTGCCAGCAGCTTAGGATCCCGATACCAAGAGACCCAGTACTTC. It translates to CASSLGSRYQETQYF.

This clonotype was observed a few times. V and J are TRBV13 and TRBJ1-1, with a weak D call TRBD1 (6 bases). In germline, CDR1 is PRHDT, CDR2 FYEKMQ (reference sequence). There are 17 residues in the CDR3. V was clipped by 5 bases and J by 0 bases, with 19 bases between them. CDR3 protein: CASSPGGGRFMNTEAFF. In nucleotides, the CDR3 is TGTGCCAGCAGCCCCGGGGGGGGCAGGTTCATGAACACTGAAGCTTTCTTT.

A remark on this clonotype: The CDR3 carries no conserved terminal phenylalanine or tryptophan, so it likely arises from a read error. The chain combines TRBV5-1 with TRBJ1-1, with a tentative D call TRBD1 (6 bases). The CDR3 totals 16 residues. Between the trimmed V and J ends, which lost 0 bases and 4 bases, there was a span of 16 bases. Germline lookup yields CDR1 SGHRS and CDR2 YFSETQ. CDR3 sequence reads: CASSLAIQGPGTEAFL. The CDR3 nucleotides read TGCGCCAGCAGCTTGGCCATTCAGGGGCCGGGCACTGAAGCTTTCCTT.

This clonotype was picked up a small number of times. The CDR3 DNA sequence: TGTGCCAGCAGAGCCAGTAGCGCAGATACGCAGTATTTT. Protein: CASRASSADTQYF. This chain links TRBV9 with TRBJ2-3; tentative D call: TRBD2 (5 bases). The CDR3 runs 13 residues. V gave up 5 bases and J gave up 4 bases, with 11 bases separating them. The germline CDR1 and CDR2 sequences are SGDLS and YYNGEE. The full variable domain, completed using reference TRBV9 and TRBJ2-3, is DSGVTQTPKHLITATGQRVTLRCSPRSGDLSVYWYQQSLDQGLQFLIQYYNGEERAKGNILERFSAQQFPDLHSELNLSSLELGDSALYFCASRASSADTQYFGPGTRLTVL.

As concerns this clonotype: This may be a read error: a much more frequent sequence differs by one nucleotide. The V gene is TRBV7-6, the J gene TRBJ2-2; D is possibly TRBD2 (6 bases). The CDR3 length is 17 residues. Germline CDR1 is SGHVS and CDR2 is FNYEAQ. CDR3 in amino acids: CVSSLGGGRANTGELFF. The CDR3 nucleotides are TGTGTCAGCAGCTTAGGTGGAGGGAGAGCGAACACCGGGGAGCTGTTTTTT.

V usage is TRBV7-3 and J usage is TRBJ2-3; D possibly corresponds to TRBD1 (5 bases). This CDR3 spans 15 amino acids. V lost 4 bases, J lost 3 bases, and 14 bases lay in between. In germline, CDR1 is SGHTA, CDR2 FQGTGA. This chain's CDR3 is CASSSLGHETDTQYF. In DNA form, the CDR3 reads TGTGCCAGCAGCTCCCTCGGACATGAAACAGATACGCAGTATTTT.

This clonotype was observed a handful of times. The rearrangement uses TRBV6-5 and TRBJ2-7; D is uncertain. Deletions cut 4 bases from V and 1 base from J, with 8 bases between. This CDR3 contains 13 residues. Germline values: CDR1 MNHEY, CDR2 SVGAGI. The CDR3 sequence: CASSSLDSYEQYF. The DNA for the CDR3 is TGTGCCAGCAGTTCGCTAGATTCCTACGAGCAGTACTTC.

V usage is TRBV20-1 and J usage is TRBJ2-7; D not resolved. The CDR3 spans 15 residues. Germline-derived CDR1 and CDR2 are DFQATT and SNEGSKA (reference sequence). V dropped 3 bases and J dropped 4 bases, with 19 bases sitting between them. CDR3 loop: CSASIGPEITYEQYF. The CDR3 DNA reads TGCAGTGCTAGTATCGGACCCGAAATTACTTACGAGCAGTACTTC.

This clonotype has at least ten counts. The rearrangement links TRBV5-1 to TRBJ2-1; possibly TRBD2 for D (5 bases). Germline lookup yields CDR1 SGHRS and CDR2 YFSETQ. Trimming pared 4 bases from V and 4 bases from J, leaving 12 bases between. This CDR3 has 14 residues. The CDR3 DNA sequence: TGCGCCAGCAGCCCACTCGGCGGGTACAATGAGCAGTTCTTC. This sequence encodes CASSPLGGYNEQFF.

The gene calls are TRBV7-2 and TRBJ2-1, with TRBD2 identical over 7 bases. From germline, CDR1 is SGHTA and CDR2 FQGNSA. V lost 4 bases and J lost 4; bases outside the gene matches: 10. CDR3 size: 16 residues. The CDR3 DNA reads TGTGCCAGCAGCTCCCGGGGGGAGGGGCTATACAATGAGCAGTTCTTC. This translates into CASSSRGEGLYNEQFF.

This sequence joins TRBV5-4 and TRBJ2-4; 7 positions match TRBD1. The CDR3 runs to 14 residues. V shed 1 base and J 5 bases; nucleotides not matched to a gene: 3. The germline V gene encodes CDR1 SGHNT and CDR2 YYREEE (reference sequence). The CDR3 loop reads CASSLKTGQNIQYF. CDR3 sequence (DNA): TGTGCCAGCAGCTTGAAGACAGGGCAAAACATTCAGTACTTC.

The chain combines TRBV28 with TRBJ1-1; D ambiguous. The CDR3 length is 12 residues. Trimming removed 4 bases at V and 6 bases at J, with 9 bases between. Germline CDR1 is MDHEN and CDR2 is SYDVKM. The CDR3 sequence is CASSSPTSEAFF. In DNA form, the CDR3 reads TGTGCCAGCAGTTCCCCTACCTCTGAAGCTTTCTTT.

This clonotype was recorded at least ten times. V gene TRBV7-2 combines with J gene TRBJ1-4, with 9 bases identical to TRBD1. The junction had 7 bases not matched to a gene; V was cut back by 4 bases and J by 7 bases. Germline CDR1 and CDR2: SGHTA and FQGNSA. The CDR3 has 15 amino acids. CDR3 amino acids: CASSSQGAQGEKLFF. The CDR3 DNA sequence: TGTGCCAGCAGCTCACAGGGGGCGCAGGGTGAAAAACTGTTTTTT.

The sample holds many counts of this clonotype. The chain is built from TRBV7-2 and TRBJ2-1, with 9 bases fitting TRBD1. With V trimmed by 5 bases and J by 3 bases, 2 bases remained unmatched. The CDR3 consists of 14 residues. Germline values: CDR1 SGHTA, CDR2 FQGNSA. Here the CDR3 reads CASSPGQGYNEQFF. The CDR3 DNA reads TGTGCCAGCAGCCCGGGACAGGGCTACAATGAGCAGTTCTTC.

This chain's CDR3 is CAISDRVGTGELFF. The CDR3 DNA sequence: TGTGCCATCAGTGATAGGGTGGGCACCGGGGAGCTGTTTTTT. This rearrangement joins TRBV10-3 to TRBJ2-2; D is ambiguous. Trimming removed 3 bases at V and 4 bases at J, with 9 bases between. Germline values: CDR1 ENHRY, CDR2 SYGVKD. CDR3 size: 14 residues.

This clonotype was recorded a few times. The V call is TRBV3-1, the J call TRBJ1-1; D perhaps matches TRBD1 (5 bases). The germline gives CDR1 LGHDT, CDR2 YNNKEL (reference sequence). V shed 0 bases and J shed 11 bases, with 13 bases lying between them. The CDR3 runs to 13 residues. CDR3 region: CASSQDVRGLAFF. The CDR3 DNA follows: TGTGCCAGCAGCCAAGATGTGCGGGGCTTGGCTTTCTTT.

This clonotype was detected only a few times. The CDR3 DNA follows: TGTGCCACCAGTGATTTGTCCGGGAATGAGCAGTTCTTC. Its translation is CATSDLSGNEQFF. This chain connects TRBV24-1 to TRBJ2-1; no definite D call. V lost 0 bases to trimming and J lost 7 bases, with 6 bases between them. This CDR3 is 13 amino acids long. Germline values: CDR1 KGHDR, CDR2 SFDVKD.

The gene calls are TRBV6-2 or TRBV6-3 and TRBJ1-5; D might be TRBD1 (5 bases). Per the germline V gene, CDR1 is MNHEY and CDR2 is SVGEGT. Trimming left V 8 bases short and J 5 bases short, with 13 bases between. The CDR3 contains 13 residues. This chain's CDR3 is CASRDRGDQPQHF. The CDR3, as DNA: TGTGCCAGCCGGGACCGGGGCGATCAGCCCCAGCATTTT.

This clonotype was seen more than once but under ten times. This chain uses TRBV4-3 with TRBJ2-7; D assignment may be TRBD1 or TRBD2 (5 bases each). Germline-derived CDR1 and CDR2 are LGHNA and YSLEER. The CDR3 is 14 residues long. The germline V and J ends were trimmed by 0 bases and 6 bases, with 12 bases remaining between them. CDR3 nucleotide sequence: TGCGCCAGCAGCCAAGATTTTCGAGGGGCCGAGCAGTACTTC. Its protein is CASSQDFRGAEQYF.